This TCR beta chain was profiled in a study of shared T cell receptors in the human thymus. Repertoires were generated with immunoSEQ multiplex PCR, while TCRdb's copy carries only in-frame clones and drops some. This sample has some 660,000 clones, with around 87% found just once. The CDR3 is made up of 17 amino acids. Per the germline V gene, CDR1 is SQVTM and CDR2 is ANQGSEA. The J segment lost 3 bases and the V segment lost 1 base, leaving 14 bases of the junction unmatched. These same data were also listed under a study on human thymus T cells. From that report: Among the donors, all were healthy Finnish infants having corrective surgery for congenital heart defects. From resections taken during corrective heart surgery, the thymus tissue was obtained. Seemingly biased V and J gene usage marked thymic and blood repertoires. In unrelated individuals, thymic repertoires overlapped highly, according to related research.

This chain uses TRBV29-1 with TRBJ1-1; 7 positions agree with TRBD1. The receptor comes from a boy under two years old with a congenital heart defect. The specimen was thymocytes. The DNA for the CDR3 is TGCAGCGTTGAAGCCAAATCCCGCAGGACAGGCCACACTGAAGCTTTCTTT. It encodes CSVEAKSRRTGHTEAFF.